The entry that follows covers one T cell receptor (beta chain) sequence. In TCRdb, the RT-PCR reads were re-called with MiXCR into one record per CDR3 protein. The sample has about 700,000 distinct CDR3 sequences; more than 13% are singletons. Germline CDR1 reads SGHRS; CDR2 reads YFSETQ. V was trimmed by 1 base and J by 5 bases, leaving 6 bases between them. This CDR3 spans 12 amino acids. This receptor was obtained from a female donor in good health, serving as a healthy control. The source material was memory CD4+ T cells from blood. The J gene is TRBJ1-2, the V gene TRBV5-1; no definite D call. The CDR3 protein is CASSLKSYGYTF. The CDR3 coding sequence is TGCGCCAGCAGCTTGAAGTCTTATGGCTACACCTTC.